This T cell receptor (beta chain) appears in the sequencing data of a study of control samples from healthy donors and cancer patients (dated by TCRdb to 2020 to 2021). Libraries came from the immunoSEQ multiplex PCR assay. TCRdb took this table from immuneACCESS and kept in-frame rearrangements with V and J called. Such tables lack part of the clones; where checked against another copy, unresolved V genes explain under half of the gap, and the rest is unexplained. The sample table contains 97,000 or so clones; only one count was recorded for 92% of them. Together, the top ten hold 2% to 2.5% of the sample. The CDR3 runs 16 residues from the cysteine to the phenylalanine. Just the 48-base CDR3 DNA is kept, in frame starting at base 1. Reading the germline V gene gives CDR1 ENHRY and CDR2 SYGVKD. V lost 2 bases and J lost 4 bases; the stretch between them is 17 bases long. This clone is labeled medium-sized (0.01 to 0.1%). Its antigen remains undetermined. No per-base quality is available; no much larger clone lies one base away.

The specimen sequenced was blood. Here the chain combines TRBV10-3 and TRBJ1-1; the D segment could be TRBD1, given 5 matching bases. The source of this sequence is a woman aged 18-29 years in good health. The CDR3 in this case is CAISERVGRDLTEAFF. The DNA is TGTGCCATCAGTGAGCGGGTCGGCAGGGACCTCACTGAAGCTTTCTTT.